The T cell receptor beta chain under discussion was sequenced for a study of monozygotic twins with inflammatory bowel disease. Concerning this clonotype: Antigen specificity is unknown.

CDR1 is DFQATT and CDR2 is SNEGSKA in the germline V gene (reference sequence). The CDR3 loop spans 14 amino acids. Reprocessing the 5' RACE reads, TCRdb reports a single entry for every CDR3 protein and omits DNA. The table gives about 380,000 distinct CDR3 sequences; the top ten clones make up 2% to 3% of it. Regarding the study as a whole: The inverse Simpson measure of TCRbeta diversity was lower in IBD patients than in healthy co-twins. With others, IBD patients shared fewer clonotypes than healthy twins did, especially with disease activity.

This sequence originates from a human donor with ulcerative colitis or Crohn's disease, or a healthy co-twin of an affected twin (not recorded which). This chain joins TRBV20-1 and TRBJ1-1; checking the TCRdb D call of TRBD1 is not possible without DNA. Material: blood. The CDR3 sequence is CSAPRGQDNTEAFF.